Below are 32 T cell receptor beta chains sequenced from a single sample in a study of identical twins. TCRdb processed the 5' RACE reads anew with MiXCR; each CDR3 protein has one entry. The sample has roughly 720,000 distinct CDR3 sequences, about 18% seen once. The sample was also linked to a second study, of T cells expressing NK-cell markers.

Sequenced sample: PBMCs. The receptors come from a woman aged 18-29 years in good health.

In this sample, this clonotype turned up a few times. CDR3 amino acids: CASSLAPDFYNEQFF. The CDR3 coding sequence is TGCGCCAGCAGCTTGGCTCCAGATTTCTACAATGAGCAGTTCTTC. The chain joins TRBV5-1 to TRBJ2-1, with D hard to call. Deletions cut 0 bases from V and 3 bases from J, with 10 bases between. The CDR3 totals 15 residues. CDR1 is SGHRS, CDR2 YFSETQ, per germline.

The rearrangement links TRBV4-2 to TRBJ1-1; D gene unclear. Trimming shortened V by 0 bases and J by 10 bases, and 12 bases separated the two germline ends. The CDR3 has 13 amino acids. Germline values: CDR1 LGHNA, CDR2 YNFKEQ. CDR3: CASSQDGGVGAFF. Written as DNA, the CDR3 is TGTGCCAGCAGCCAAGATGGTGGGGTGGGAGCTTTCTTT.

V usage is TRBV5-1 and J usage is TRBJ1-6; D is unclear. In germline, CDR1 is SGHRS, CDR2 YFSETQ. Trimming removed 6 bases from V and 7 bases from J, with 11 bases in between. The CDR3 covers 13 residues. The CDR3 DNA reads as TGCGCCAGCAAGGGAGTGGGGAATTCACCCCTCCACTTT. Translating it yields CASKGVGNSPLHF.

The genes are TRBV9 and TRBJ2-7; D is uncertain. Looked up from germline, CDR1 is SGDLS and CDR2 is YYNGEE. Trimming left V 3 bases short and J 3 bases short, with 13 bases between. The CDR3 runs 14 residues. The DNA of the CDR3 is TGTGCCAGCAGCGCAACCGGAGAGAACTACGAGCAGTACTTC. It yields the protein CASSATGENYEQYF.

This clonotype was seen a handful of times. The V and J genes are TRBV10-3 and TRBJ2-3; D tentatively reads TRBD1 or TRBD2 (5 bases each). The V end was cut by 5 bases, the J end by 6 bases, with 12 bases between. The V gene's germline CDR1 is ENHRY and CDR2 SYGVKD. This CDR3 comprises 13 residues. The CDR3 here is CAISRDLVDTQYF. Here the CDR3 DNA reads TGTGCCATCAGTAGGGACCTCGTGGATACGCAGTATTTT.

In this sample, this clonotype turned up a few times. The rearrangement uses TRBV3-1 and TRBJ2-2, with 8 bases lining up with TRBD2. CDR3 length: 17 residues. Trimming removed 1 base from V and 1 base from J; junction bases left unmatched: 5. CDR1 is LGHDT and CDR2 is YNNKEL in the germline V gene (reference sequence). The CDR3 coding sequence is TGTGCCAGCAGCCAAGGAGCGGGGGCCCTGAACACCGGGGAGCTGTTTTTT. As protein: CASSQGAGALNTGELFF.

The chain couples TRBV2 to TRBJ1-2, with D unclear. V shed 1 base and J shed 8 bases, with 11 bases lying between them. The CDR3 has 13 residues. The V gene's germline CDR1 is SNHLY and CDR2 FYNNEI. The CDR3 DNA is TGTGCCAGCAGTGAAGGGGCGGGATTGGGCTACACCTTC. This gives the protein CASSEGAGLGYTF.

The V call is TRBV12-3 or TRBV12-4, the J call TRBJ2-1; D uncertain. Between the trimmed V and J ends, which lost 8 bases and 7 bases, there was a span of 15 bases. The CDR3 has 13 amino acids. In DNA form, the CDR3 reads TGTGCCAGCTCCGCACCTAGTGGGAATGAGCAGTTCTTC. This codes for CASSAPSGNEQFF.

This clonotype was observed a few times. The chain combines TRBV11-2 with TRBJ2-5; D call uncertain. The ends were cut back, 5 bases at V and 2 bases at J, with 15 bases in the middle. This CDR3 is built from 15 residues. Germline V gene data show CDR1 as SGHAT and CDR2 as FQNNGV. CDR3 nucleotides: TGTGCCAGCAGCGCCCTTATTAGGGCTCAAGAGACCCAGTACTTC. As protein: CASSALIRAQETQYF. The variable domain in full, completed from reference TRBV11-2 and TRBJ2-5, reads EAGVAQSPRYKIIEKRQSVAFWCNPISGHATLYWYQQILGQGPKLLIQFQNNGVVDDSQLPKDRFSAERLKGVDSTLKIQPAKLEDSAVYLCASSALIRAQETQYFGPGTRLLVL.

The rearrangement uses TRBV11-2 and TRBJ2-3; D not resolved. V lost 5 bases, J lost 0 bases, and 15 bases lay in between. This CDR3 has 16 amino acids. Germline lookup yields CDR1 SGHAT and CDR2 FQNNGV. The CDR3 loop is CASSQMVQPSTDTQYF. As DNA, the CDR3 is TGTGCCAGCAGCCAAATGGTGCAGCCTAGCACAGATACGCAGTATTTT.

This clonotype was observed a handful of times. The chain employs TRBV12-3 or TRBV12-4 and TRBJ1-2, with 9 bases matching TRBD1. J lost 3 bases, V lost 6 bases, and 5 bases had no gene match. This CDR3 is 14 amino acids long. CDR3 in amino acids: CASRGQGMDYGYTF. Written as DNA, the CDR3 is TGTGCCAGCAGGGGACAGGGAATGGACTATGGCTACACCTTC.

This clonotype was recorded a few times. The gene calls are TRBV7-9 and TRBJ2-3; the D is unclear. Germline V gives CDR1 SEHNR, CDR2 FQNEAQ (reference sequence). V lost 3 bases to trimming and J lost 1 base, with 8 bases between them. The CDR3 spans 14 residues. The CDR3 protein is CASSFRKGTDTQYF. Here the CDR3 DNA reads TGTGCCAGCAGCTTCCGCAAGGGCACAGATACGCAGTATTTT.

This chain joins TRBV7-9 and TRBJ2-7, with 10 bases aligning to TRBD2. CDR1 and CDR2 from the germline V gene are SEHNR and FQNEAQ (reference sequence). The V and J ends lost 5 bases and 3 bases, in that order; junction bases with no gene match: 10. This CDR3 is 16 amino acids long. The CDR3 DNA follows: TGTGCCAGCAGCCCTCCCCAGCGGGGGGGCCTCTACGAGCAGTACTTC. The encoded protein is CASSPPQRGGLYEQYF.

A few counts support this clonotype. The rearrangement joins TRBV9 to TRBJ1-1; D is ambiguous. Germline CDR1 is SGDLS and CDR2 is YYNGEE. V shed 0 bases and J shed 4 bases, with 7 bases lying between them. There are 13 residues in the CDR3. CDR3 sequence (DNA): TGTGCCAGCAGCGTAGGGACGACCACTGAAGCTTTCTTT. Translating gives CASSVGTTTEAFF.

The J gene is TRBJ2-1, the V gene TRBV7-2; 9 nucleotides line up with TRBD2. Unmatched junction bases numbered 11, after V lost 8 bases and J lost 6 bases. The CDR3 consists of 15 residues. The germline gives CDR1 SGHTA, CDR2 FQGNSA. The CDR3 DNA sequence: TGTGCCAGCCGCCCGGGGAGCGGGGGGCGCAATGAGCAGTTCTTC. It yields the protein CASRPGSGGRNEQFF.

V gene TRBV6-1 combines with J gene TRBJ2-7; possible D gene TRBD2, 6 bases. The germline V and J ends were trimmed by 6 bases and 3 bases, with 12 bases remaining between them. Germline V gene lookup returns CDR1 MNHNS and CDR2 SASEGT. The CDR3 length is 13 residues. The DNA for the CDR3 is TGTGCCAGCAGCACGGGGACTTACTACGAGCAGTACTTC. Protein product: CASSTGTYYEQYF.

A few counts support this clonotype. The chain joins TRBV5-5 to TRBJ2-7; D is unclear. Germline assignment: CDR1 SGHKS and CDR2 YYEKEE (reference sequence). The germline V and J ends were trimmed by 0 bases and 0 bases, with 10 bases remaining between them. The CDR3 covers 15 residues. The CDR3 reads CASSLVSLSSYEQYF. The CDR3 DNA sequence: TGTGCCAGCAGCTTGGTCTCTCTGAGCTCCTACGAGCAGTACTTC.

In its sample, this clonotype was seen a few times. At one end the junction does not follow the germline gene, possibly because of a read error. The chain is built from TRBV20-1 and TRBJ2-5; D is uncertain. The CDR3 runs 11 residues. Looked up from germline, CDR1 is DFQATT and CDR2 is SNEGSKA (reference sequence). The CDR3 DNA is TGCAGTGCTAGCGGTGGGATCCCCTCCATTTTC. It translates to CSASGGIPSIF.

The rearrangement joins TRBV6-1 to TRBJ2-3; TRBD2 aligns across 10 bases. Germline CDR1 MNHNS, CDR2 SASEGT. J lost 5 bases, V lost 7 bases, and 9 bases had no gene match. The CDR3 runs 15 residues. The CDR3 region has the DNA TGTGCCAGCAACCCGCCGGGACTAGCGATAGATACGCAGTATTTT. Translation: CASNPPGLAIDTQYF.

The table lists this clonotype with many counts. V and J are TRBV7-2 and TRBJ2-7; D is perhaps TRBD1 (6 bases). Germline-derived CDR1 and CDR2 are SGHTA and FQGNSA. The CDR3 runs 14 residues. V lost 5 bases and J 1 base, leaving 12 bases between the germline ends. The CDR3 spells CASSLSGQSYEQYF. The CDR3 DNA sequence: TGTGCCAGCAGCCTCAGCGGACAGTCCTACGAGCAGTACTTC.

The chain has TRBV12-3 or TRBV12-4 and TRBJ2-2; D is unresolved. Trimming left V 5 bases short and J 8 bases short, with 12 bases between. The CDR3 runs to 13 residues. The DNA of the CDR3 is TGTGCCAGCAGTACCGTGGGATGGGGGGAGCTGTTTTTT. Translated: CASSTVGWGELFF.

This clonotype was picked up a small number of times. The chain recombines TRBV7-6 with TRBJ2-1; unclear D gene. The CDR3 sequence is 13 residues long. The germline V gene encodes CDR1 SGHVS and CDR2 FNYEAQ. V was pared by 2 bases and J by 5 bases, with 7 bases between. CDR3 nucleotides: TGTGCCAGCAGCTTACAGACCAACAATGAGCAGTTCTTC. This translates into CASSLQTNNEQFF. Full variable domain (remainder filled in from reference TRBV7-6 and TRBJ2-1): GAGVSQSPRYKVTKRGQDVALRCDPISGHVSLYWYRQALGQGPEFLTYFNYEAQQDKSGLPNDRFSAERPEGSISTLTIQRTEQRDSAMYRCASSLQTNNEQFFGPGTRLTVL.

The chain carries TRBV6-5 and TRBJ2-3; no clear D gene. The V and J ends lost 2 bases and 4 bases respectively, with 16 bases between them. From germline, CDR1 is MNHEY and CDR2 SVGAGI. The CDR3 sequence is 16 residues long. The CDR3 sequence: CASSYLETFDPDTQYF. CDR3 DNA sequence: TGTGCCAGCAGTTACCTCGAAACCTTTGACCCAGATACGCAGTATTTT.

This clonotype appeared a few times. This chain joins TRBV7-9 and TRBJ2-7; 10 bases are shared with TRBD1. Germline CDR1 SEHNR, CDR2 FQNEAQ (reference sequence). This CDR3 region has 15 residues. Germline trimming cut 4 bases from V and 4 bases from J; bases unmatched to any gene: 7. CDR3 region: CASSSGQGNFYEQYF. The CDR3 DNA sequence: TGTGCCAGCAGCTCGGGACAGGGGAATTTTTACGAGCAGTACTTC. Filled out from reference TRBV7-9 and TRBJ2-7, the complete variable domain reads DTGVSQNPRHKITKRGQNVTFRCDPISEHNRLYWYRQTLGQGPEFLTYFQNEAQLEKSRLLSDRFSAERPKGSFSTLEIQRTEQGDSAMYLCASSSGQGNFYEQYFGPGTRLTVT.

J is TRBJ2-1 and V is TRBV4-3, with 9 bases identical to TRBD2. The germline V gene has CDR1 LGHNA and CDR2 YSLEER. The V gene end was trimmed by 4 bases and the J gene end by 7 bases; junction bases not matched to a gene: 17. This CDR3 has 18 residues. The chain's CDR3 is CASSPLPSFSGRGNEQFF. DNA for the CDR3: TGCGCCAGCAGCCCGCTCCCGAGCTTTAGCGGGAGAGGAAATGAGCAGTTCTTC.

This clonotype showed up just a few times. The chain links TRBV20-1 to TRBJ2-5, with 9 bases aligning to TRBD1. V lost 3 bases to trimming and J lost 7 bases; unmatched junction nucleotides: 3. The CDR3 loop spans 12 amino acids. Germline assignment: CDR1 DFQATT and CDR2 SNEGSKA (reference sequence). CDR3 sequence (DNA): TGCAGTGCTAGTGTGGACAGGGGGACCCAGTACTTC. Translation gives CSASVDRGTQYF.

This chain connects TRBV20-1 to TRBJ2-7; D ambiguous. Germline loops: CDR1 DFQATT, CDR2 SNEGSKA (reference sequence). The CDR3 has 13 amino acids. Trimming left V 3 bases short and J 0 bases short, with 9 bases between. CDR3 bases: TGCAGTGCTAGGGGAACCCTCTCCTACGAGCAGTACTTC. Its protein is CSARGTLSYEQYF.

The chain carries TRBV20-1 and TRBJ2-1; TRBD2 agrees at 14 bases. The V gene's germline CDR1 is DFQATT and CDR2 SNEGSKA (reference sequence). Trimming at V came to 3 bases and at J to 4 bases, leaving 2 bases not matched to a gene. The CDR3 is made up of 15 amino acids. The CDR3 sequence: CSASGTSGGYNEQFF. Here the CDR3 DNA reads TGCAGTGCTAGCGGGACTAGCGGGGGATACAATGAGCAGTTCTTC.

V is TRBV18 and J is TRBJ2-7, with TRBD2 as a possible D gene (5 bases). The germline CDR1 and CDR2 sequences are KGHSH and LQKENI. CDR3 length: 12 amino acids. The V gene lost 6 bases and the J gene lost 7 bases, with 13 bases spanning the gap. In DNA, the CDR3 is TGTGCCAGCTCGGGCCAAAGGAGGGAGCAGTACTTC. Translation: CASSGQRREQYF.

This clonotype was seen more than once but under ten times. CDR3 nucleotide sequence: TGCGCCAGCAGCAGGGAGGGCCCAGGGAGCTCCTACGAGCAGTACTTC. Protein sequence: CASSREGPGSSYEQYF. The V and J genes are TRBV5-1 and TRBJ2-7, with 7 nucleotides matching TRBD2. Trimming took 4 bases from V and 0 from J; bases not matched to a gene: 10. This CDR3 has 16 residues. Germline lookup yields CDR1 SGHRS and CDR2 YFSETQ.

The rearrangement uses TRBV6-2 or TRBV6-3 and TRBJ2-7, with 14 positions matching TRBD2. CDR1 is MNHEY, CDR2 SVGEGT, per germline. The J segment lost 0 bases and the V segment lost 7 bases, leaving 14 bases of the junction unmatched. The CDR3 length is 19 residues. The CDR3 region is CASKTSPTSGRASSYEQYF. The DNA for the CDR3 is TGTGCCAGCAAGACCTCCCCGACTAGCGGGAGGGCTAGCTCCTACGAGCAGTACTTC.

The chain recombines TRBV7-6 with TRBJ2-3; a possible D gene is TRBD1 (6 bases). Per the germline V gene, CDR1 is SGHVS and CDR2 is FNYEAQ. CDR3 length equals 16 residues. Between the trimmed V and J ends, which lost 5 bases and 2 bases, there was a span of 17 bases. CDR3 nucleotides: TGTGCCAGCAGCCCCTCTGGGGGACAACTCACAGATACGCAGTATTTT. Encoded protein: CASSPSGGQLTDTQYF.